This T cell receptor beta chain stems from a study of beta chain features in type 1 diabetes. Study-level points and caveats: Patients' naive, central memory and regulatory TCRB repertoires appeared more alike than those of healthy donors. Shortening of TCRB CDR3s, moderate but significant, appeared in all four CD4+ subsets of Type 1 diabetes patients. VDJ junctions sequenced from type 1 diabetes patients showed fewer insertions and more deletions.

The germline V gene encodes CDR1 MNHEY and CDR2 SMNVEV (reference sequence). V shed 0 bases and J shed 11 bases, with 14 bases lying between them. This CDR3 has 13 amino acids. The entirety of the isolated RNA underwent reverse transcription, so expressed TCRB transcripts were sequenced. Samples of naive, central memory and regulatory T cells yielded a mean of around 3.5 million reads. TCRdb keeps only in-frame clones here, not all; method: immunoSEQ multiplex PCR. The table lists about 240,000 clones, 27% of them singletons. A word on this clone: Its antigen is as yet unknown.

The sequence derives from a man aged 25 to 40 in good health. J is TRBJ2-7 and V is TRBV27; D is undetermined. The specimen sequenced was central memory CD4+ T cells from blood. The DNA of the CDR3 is TGTGCCAGCAGTTTATCGTTCCGAGGTCAGGAGTACTTC. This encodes CASSLSFRGQEYF.